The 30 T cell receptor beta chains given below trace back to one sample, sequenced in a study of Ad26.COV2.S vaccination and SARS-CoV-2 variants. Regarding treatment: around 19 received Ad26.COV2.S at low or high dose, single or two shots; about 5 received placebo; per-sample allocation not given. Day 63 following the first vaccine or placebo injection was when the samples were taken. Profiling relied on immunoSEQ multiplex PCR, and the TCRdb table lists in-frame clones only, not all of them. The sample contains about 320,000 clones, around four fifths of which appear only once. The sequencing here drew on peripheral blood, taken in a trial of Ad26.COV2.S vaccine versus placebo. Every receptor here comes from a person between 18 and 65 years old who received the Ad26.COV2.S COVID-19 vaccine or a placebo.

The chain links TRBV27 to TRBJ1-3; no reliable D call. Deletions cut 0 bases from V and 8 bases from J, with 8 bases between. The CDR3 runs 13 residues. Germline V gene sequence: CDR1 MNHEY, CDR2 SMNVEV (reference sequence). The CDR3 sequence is CASSLSAGYTIYF. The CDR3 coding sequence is TGTGCCAGCAGTTTATCGGCGGGGTACACCATATATTTT.

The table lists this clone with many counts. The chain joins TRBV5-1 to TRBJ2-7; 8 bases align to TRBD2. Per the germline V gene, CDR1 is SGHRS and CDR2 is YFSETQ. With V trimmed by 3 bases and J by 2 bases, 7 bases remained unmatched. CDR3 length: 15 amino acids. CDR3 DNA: TGCGCCAGCAGCTCGCAGGCGGGGGGTGCCTACGAGCAGTACTTC. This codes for CASSSQAGGAYEQYF.

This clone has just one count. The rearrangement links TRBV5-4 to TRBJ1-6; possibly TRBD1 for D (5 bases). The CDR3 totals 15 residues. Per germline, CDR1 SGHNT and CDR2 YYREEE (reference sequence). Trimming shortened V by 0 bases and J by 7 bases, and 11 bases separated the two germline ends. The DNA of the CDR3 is TGTGCCAGCAGCTTGGCGGGACGGCTAAATTCACCCCTCCACTTT. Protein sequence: CASSLAGRLNSPLHF.

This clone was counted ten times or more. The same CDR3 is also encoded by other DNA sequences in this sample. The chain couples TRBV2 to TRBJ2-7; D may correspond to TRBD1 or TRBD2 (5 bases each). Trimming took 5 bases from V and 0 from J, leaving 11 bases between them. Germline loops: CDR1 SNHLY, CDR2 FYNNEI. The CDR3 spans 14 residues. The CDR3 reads CASSRAGSSYEQYF. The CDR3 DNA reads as TGTGCCAGCAGTAGGGCAGGGAGCTCCTACGAGCAGTACTTC.

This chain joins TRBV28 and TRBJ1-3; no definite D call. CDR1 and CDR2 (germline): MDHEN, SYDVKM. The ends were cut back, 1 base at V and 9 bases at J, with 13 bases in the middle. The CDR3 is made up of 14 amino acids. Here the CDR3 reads CASSLSGSRGTIYF. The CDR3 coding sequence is TGTGCCAGCAGTTTATCGGGGAGTAGAGGCACCATATATTTT.

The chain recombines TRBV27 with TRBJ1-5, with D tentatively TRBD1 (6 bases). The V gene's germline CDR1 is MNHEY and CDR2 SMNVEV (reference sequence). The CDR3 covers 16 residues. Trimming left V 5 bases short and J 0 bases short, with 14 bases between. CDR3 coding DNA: TGTGCCAGCAGTCCGCTCTTCAGGGGTAGCAATCAGCCCCAGCATTTT. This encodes CASSPLFRGSNQPQHF.

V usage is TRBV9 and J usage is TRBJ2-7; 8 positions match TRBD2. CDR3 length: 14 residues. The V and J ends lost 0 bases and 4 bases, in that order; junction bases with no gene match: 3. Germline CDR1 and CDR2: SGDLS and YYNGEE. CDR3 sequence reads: CASSVDPGGYEQYF. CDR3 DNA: TGTGCCAGCAGCGTAGATCCGGGAGGGTACGAGCAGTACTTC.

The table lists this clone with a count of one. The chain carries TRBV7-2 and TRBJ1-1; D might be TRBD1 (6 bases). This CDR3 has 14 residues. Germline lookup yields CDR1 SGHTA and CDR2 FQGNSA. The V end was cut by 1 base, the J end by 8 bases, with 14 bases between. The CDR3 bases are TGTGCCAGCAGCTTAGGTGGAGGGGGGGGAGAAGCTTTCTTT. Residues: CASSLGGGGGEAFF.

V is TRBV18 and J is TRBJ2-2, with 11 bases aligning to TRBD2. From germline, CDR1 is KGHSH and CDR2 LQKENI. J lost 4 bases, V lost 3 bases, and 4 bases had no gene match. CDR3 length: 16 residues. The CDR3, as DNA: TGTGCCAGCTCACCTGGACTAGCGGGTATCACCGGGGAGCTGTTTTTT. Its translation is CASSPGLAGITGELFF.

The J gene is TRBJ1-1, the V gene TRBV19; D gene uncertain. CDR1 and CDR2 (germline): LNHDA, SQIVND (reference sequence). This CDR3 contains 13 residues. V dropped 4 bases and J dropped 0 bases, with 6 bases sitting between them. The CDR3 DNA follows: TGTGCCAGTAGTAGCCAGGTGAACACTGAAGCTTTCTTT. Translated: CASSSQVNTEAFF.

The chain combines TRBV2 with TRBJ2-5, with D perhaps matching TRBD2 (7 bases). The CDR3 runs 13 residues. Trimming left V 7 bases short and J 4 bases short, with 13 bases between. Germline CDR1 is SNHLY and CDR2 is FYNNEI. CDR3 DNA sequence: TGTGCCAGCAACCACAGGGAGGGAGAGACCCAGTACTTC. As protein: CASNHREGETQYF.

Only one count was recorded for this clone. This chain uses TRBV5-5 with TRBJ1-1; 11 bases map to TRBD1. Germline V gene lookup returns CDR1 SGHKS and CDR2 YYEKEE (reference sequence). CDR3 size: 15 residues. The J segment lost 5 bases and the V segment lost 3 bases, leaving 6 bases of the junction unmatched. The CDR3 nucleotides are TGTGCCAGCAGCTCTTGGACAGGGGGCAAGACTGAAGCTTTCTTT. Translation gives CASSSWTGGKTEAFF.

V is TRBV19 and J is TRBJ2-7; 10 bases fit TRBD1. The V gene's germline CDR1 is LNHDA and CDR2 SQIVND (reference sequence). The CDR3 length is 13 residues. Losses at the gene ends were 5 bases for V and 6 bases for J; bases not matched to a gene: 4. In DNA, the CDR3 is TGTGCCAGTAGTGCCCGGACAGGGGGCGAGCAGTACTTC. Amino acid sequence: CASSARTGGEQYF.

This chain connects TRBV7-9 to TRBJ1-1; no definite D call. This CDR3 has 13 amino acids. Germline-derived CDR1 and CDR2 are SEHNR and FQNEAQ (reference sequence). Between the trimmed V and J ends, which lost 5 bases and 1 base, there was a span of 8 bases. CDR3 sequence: CASSPMGNTEAFF. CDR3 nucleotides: TGTGCCAGCAGCCCGATGGGGAACACTGAAGCTTTCTTT.

The CDR3 DNA is TGTGCCAGCAGCCAGGGGACAGGGCCGGATGAAAAACTGTTTTTT. Its translation: CASSQGTGPDEKLFF. The rearrangement links TRBV3-1 (or the pseudogene TRBV3-2) to TRBJ1-4, with 9 positions matching TRBD1. The CDR3 covers 15 residues. Looked up from germline, CDR1 is LGHDT and CDR2 is YNNKEL (reference sequence). V lost 3 bases to trimming and J lost 6 bases; unmatched junction nucleotides: 5.

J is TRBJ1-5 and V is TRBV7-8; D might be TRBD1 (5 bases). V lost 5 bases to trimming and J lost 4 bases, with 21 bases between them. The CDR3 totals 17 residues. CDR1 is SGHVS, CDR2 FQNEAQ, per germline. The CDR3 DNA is TGTGCCAGCAGCCCGAGATCCGGGACGATAGGGAATCAGCCCCAGCATTTT. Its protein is CASSPRSGTIGNQPQHF.

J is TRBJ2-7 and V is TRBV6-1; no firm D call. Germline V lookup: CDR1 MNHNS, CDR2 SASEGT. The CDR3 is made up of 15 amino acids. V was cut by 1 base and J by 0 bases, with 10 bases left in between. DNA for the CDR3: TGTGCCAGCAGTGAAGTGTCGGCCGGCTCCTACGAGCAGTACTTC. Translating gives CASSEVSAGSYEQYF.

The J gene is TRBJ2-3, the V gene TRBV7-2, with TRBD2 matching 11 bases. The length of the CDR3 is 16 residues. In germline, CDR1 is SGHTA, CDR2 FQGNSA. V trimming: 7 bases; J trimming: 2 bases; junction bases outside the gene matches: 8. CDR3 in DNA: TGTGCCAGCATGAAACTAGCGGGGGCATTCACAGATACGCAGTATTTT. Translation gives CASMKLAGAFTDTQYF.

DNA for the CDR3: TGTGCCAGCAGTTCGCCGTCTACTACCTACGAGCAGTACTTC. Encoded protein: CASSSPSTTYEQYF. The genes are TRBV28 and TRBJ2-7; D gene uncertain. Germline V gene sequence: CDR1 MDHEN, CDR2 SYDVKM. The CDR3 has 14 residues. Trimming took off 4 bases at V and 2 bases at J, with 12 bases between the two ends. The variable domain in full, with the rest retrieved from reference TRBV28 and TRBJ2-7, is DVKVTQSSRYLVKRTGEKVFLECVQDMDHENMFWYRQDPGLGLRLIYFSYDVKMKEKGDIPEGYSVSREKKERFSLILESASTNQTSMYLCASSSPSTTYEQYFGPGTRLTVT.

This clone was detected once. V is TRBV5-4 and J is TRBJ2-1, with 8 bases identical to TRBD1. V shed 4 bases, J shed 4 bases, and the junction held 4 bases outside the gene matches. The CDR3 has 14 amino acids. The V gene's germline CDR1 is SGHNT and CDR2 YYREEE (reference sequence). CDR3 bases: TGTGCCAGCAGCCAGGACAGGGAATACAATGAGCAGTTCTTC. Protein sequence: CASSQDREYNEQFF.

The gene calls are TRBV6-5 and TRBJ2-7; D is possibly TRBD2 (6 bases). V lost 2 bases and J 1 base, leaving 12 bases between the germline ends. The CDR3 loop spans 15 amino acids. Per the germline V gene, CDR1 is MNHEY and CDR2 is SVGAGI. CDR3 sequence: CASSYRAGRSYEQYF. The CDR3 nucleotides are TGTGCCAGCAGTTACCGGGCGGGGAGGTCCTACGAGCAGTACTTC.

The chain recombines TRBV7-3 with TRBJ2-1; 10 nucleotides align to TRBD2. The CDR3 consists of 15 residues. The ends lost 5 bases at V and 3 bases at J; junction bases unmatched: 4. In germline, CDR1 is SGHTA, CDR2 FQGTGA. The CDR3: CASSAGLADYNEQFF. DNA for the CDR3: TGTGCCAGCAGCGCCGGACTAGCGGACTACAATGAGCAGTTCTTC.

The CDR3 sequence is CASSWGRGVVSSNTGELFF. The CDR3 nucleotides are TGTGCCAGCAGCTGGGGTAGGGGAGTAGTCTCTTCGAACACCGGGGAGCTGTTTTTT. The chain couples TRBV11-3 to TRBJ2-2; D tentatively reads TRBD1 or TRBD2 (5 bases each). Germline loops: CDR1 SGHNT, CDR2 YENEEA. V was clipped by 4 bases and J by 0 bases, with 21 bases between them. The CDR3 loop spans 19 amino acids. Together with reference TRBV11-3 and TRBJ2-2, the CDR3 gives the full variable domain: EAGVVQSPRYKIIEKKQPVAFWCNPISGHNTLYWYLQNLGQGPELLIRYENEEAVDDSQLPKDRFSAERLKGVDSTLKIQPAELGDSAVYLCASSWGRGVVSSNTGELFFGEGSRLTVL.

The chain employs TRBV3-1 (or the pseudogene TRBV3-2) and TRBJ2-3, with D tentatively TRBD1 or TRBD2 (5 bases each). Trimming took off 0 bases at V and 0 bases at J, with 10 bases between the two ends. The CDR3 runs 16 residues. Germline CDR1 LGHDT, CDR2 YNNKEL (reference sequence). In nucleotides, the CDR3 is TGTGCCAGCAGCCAAGATTCGGGGCTTAGCACAGATACGCAGTATTTT. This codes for CASSQDSGLSTDTQYF.

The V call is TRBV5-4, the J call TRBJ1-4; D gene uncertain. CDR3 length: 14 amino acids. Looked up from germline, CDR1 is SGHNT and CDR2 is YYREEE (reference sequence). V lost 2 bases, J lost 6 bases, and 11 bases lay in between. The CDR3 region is CASSFGPADEKLFF. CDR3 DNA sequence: TGTGCCAGCAGCTTTGGTCCGGCCGATGAAAAACTGTTTTTT.

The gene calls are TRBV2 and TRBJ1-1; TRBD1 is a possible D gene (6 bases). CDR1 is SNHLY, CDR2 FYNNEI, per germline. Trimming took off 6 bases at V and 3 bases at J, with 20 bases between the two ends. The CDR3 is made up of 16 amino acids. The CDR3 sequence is CASSPMDGGRDTEAFF. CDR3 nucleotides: TGTGCCAGCAGCCCAATGGATGGGGGGCGCGACACTGAAGCTTTCTTT.

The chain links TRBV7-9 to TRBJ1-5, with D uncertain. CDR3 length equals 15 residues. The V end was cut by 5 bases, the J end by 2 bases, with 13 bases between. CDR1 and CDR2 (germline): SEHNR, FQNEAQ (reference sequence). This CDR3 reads CASSPTLGGNQPQHF. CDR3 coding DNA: TGTGCCAGCAGCCCGACCCTTGGGGGCAATCAGCCCCAGCATTTT.

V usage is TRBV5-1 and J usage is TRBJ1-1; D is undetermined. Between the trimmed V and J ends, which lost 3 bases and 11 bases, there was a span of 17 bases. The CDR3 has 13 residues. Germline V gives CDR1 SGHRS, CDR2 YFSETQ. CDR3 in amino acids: CASSSGEGLPAFF. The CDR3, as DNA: TGCGCCAGCAGCTCGGGTGAGGGCCTTCCCGCTTTCTTT.

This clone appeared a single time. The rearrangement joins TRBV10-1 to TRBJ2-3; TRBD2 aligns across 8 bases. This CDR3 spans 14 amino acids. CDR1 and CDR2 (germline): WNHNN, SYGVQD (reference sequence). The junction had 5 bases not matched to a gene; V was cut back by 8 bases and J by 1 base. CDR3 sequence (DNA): TGCGCCAGCGCTCGGGGGGGAGGCACAGATACGCAGTATTTT. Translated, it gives CASARGGGTDTQYF.

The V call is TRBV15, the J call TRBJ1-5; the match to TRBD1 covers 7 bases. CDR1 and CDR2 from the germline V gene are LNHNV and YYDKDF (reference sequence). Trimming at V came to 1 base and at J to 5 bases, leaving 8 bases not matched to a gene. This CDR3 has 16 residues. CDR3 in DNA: TGTGCCACCAGCAGAGGGGAGGGGGCCTGGGATCAGCCCCAGCATTTT. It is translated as CATSRGEGAWDQPQHF.